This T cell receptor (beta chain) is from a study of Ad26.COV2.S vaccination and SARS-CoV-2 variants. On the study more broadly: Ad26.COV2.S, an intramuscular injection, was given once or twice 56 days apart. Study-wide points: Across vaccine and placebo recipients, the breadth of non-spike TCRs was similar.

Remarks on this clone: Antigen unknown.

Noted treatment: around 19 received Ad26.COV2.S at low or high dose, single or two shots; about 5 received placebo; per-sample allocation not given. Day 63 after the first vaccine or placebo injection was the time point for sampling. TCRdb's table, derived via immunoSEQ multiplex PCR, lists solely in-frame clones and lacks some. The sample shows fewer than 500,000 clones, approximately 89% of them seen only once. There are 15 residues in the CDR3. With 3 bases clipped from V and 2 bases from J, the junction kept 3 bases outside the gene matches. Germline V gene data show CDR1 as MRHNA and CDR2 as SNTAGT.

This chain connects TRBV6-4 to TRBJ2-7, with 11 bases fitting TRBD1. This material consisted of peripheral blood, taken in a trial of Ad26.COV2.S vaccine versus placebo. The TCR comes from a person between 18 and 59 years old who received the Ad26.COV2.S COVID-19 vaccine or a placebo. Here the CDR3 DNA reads TGTGCCAGCAGTGATCCGGGACAGGGGGCCTACGAGCAGTACTTC. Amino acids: CASSDPGQGAYEQYF.